This TCR beta chain was recorded in a study of blood T cells in healthy people across ages. Together with a sample-barcoded 5' primer, a J-beta primer mix was included in a second PCR lasting about 6 to 12 cycles. In TCRdb, the 5' RACE reads were re-called with MiXCR into one record per CDR3 protein. The sample yields more than 600,000 distinct CDR3 sequences, 25% seen once. The V and J ends lost 4 bases and 3 bases respectively, with 12 bases between them. The CDR3 loop spans 14 amino acids. The V gene's germline CDR1 is KGHSH and CDR2 LQKENI. To note about this clonotype: Its specificity is unknown.

Study-level findings and limits: CMV status of donors was unknown, possibly confounding expanded clonotype changes. Correlation between TCR beta diversity and naive T cell percentage was strong.

The sample also formed part of further work on T cells of mothers and their children. According to that study: Reverse transcription into cDNA received all extracted RNA, at approximately 1.4 ug per 15 ul.

The receptor's source is a boy aged 5-17 years in good health. The sample comprised blood. The chain is built from TRBV18 and TRBJ2-5; tentatively, D is TRBD2 (5 bases). CDR3 nucleotides: TGTGCCAGCTCACGAAGGGCGGAGGAAGAGACCCAGTACTTC. Encoded protein: CASSRRAEEETQYF.